A selection of T cell receptor beta chains follows, all from one sample in a study of T cells after yellow fever vaccination. TCRdb re-analysed the 5' RACE reads in MiXCR, keeping a single row per CDR3 protein. The sample gives hundreds of thousands of distinct CDR3 sequences, around an eighth of which show up once; just under 15% is in the top ten. This sample comprised PBMCs, obtained on the day of the yellow fever booster vaccination. The receptors originated from a man aged 30 to 45 who received the YFV17D yellow fever vaccine. CDR3s include the opening cysteine and the closing phenylalanine or tryptophan. A D gene is named only where the DNA matches it firmly. Clone size is given for some rows only: seen once, a few or many times, or a class if the clone is expanded.

V gene	J gene	D gene	clone size	CDR3 protein	CDR3 DNA
TRBV29-1	TRBJ2-1	TRBD2	few	CSASEAGGPYEQFF	TGCAGCGCTTCAGAAGCGGGAGGGCCATATGAGCAGTTCTTC
TRBV11-2	TRBJ2-1	-	few	CASSSPGSHEQFF	TGTGCCAGCAGCTCTCCCGGGAGTCATGAGCAGTTCTTC
TRBV11-2	TRBJ2-1	TRBD2	few	CASSLRAGGPYEQFF	TGTGCCAGCAGCTTACGAGCGGGAGGGCCTTATGAGCAGTTCTTC
TRBV5-1	TRBJ1-4	-	-	CASSPQDGTNEKLFF	TGCGCCAGCAGCCCGCAGGACGGAACTAATGAAAAACTGTTTTTT
TRBV4-3	TRBJ1-6	-	few	CASSQERGFNSPLHF	TGCGCCAGCAGCCAAGAGAGGGGTTTTAATTCACCCCTCCACTTT
TRBV20-1	TRBJ2-2	-	few	CSARDGVTPGPGELFF	TGCAGTGCTAGAGATGGGGTAACTCCCGGGCCCGGGGAGCTGTTTTTT
TRBV5-1	TRBJ2-2	TRBD1	-	CASRNPGQGSGELFF	TGCGCCAGCCGAAATCCGGGACAGGGAAGCGGGGAGCTGTTTTTT
TRBV29-1	TRBJ2-1	-	few	CSVVDWTYNEQFF	TGCAGCGTTGTTGATTGGACCTACAATGAGCAGTTCTTC
TRBV25-1	TRBJ2-2	TRBD2	-	CASTGDYFTGELFF	TGTGCCAGTACGGGGGACTATTTCACCGGGGAGCTGTTTTTT
TRBV23-1	TRBJ2-1	TRBD2	-	CASSQSPSLAGVLSYNEQFF	TGCGCCAGCAGTCAATCACCGTCGCTAGCGGGAGTTCTCTCCTACAATGAGCAGTTCTTC
TRBV11-2	TRBJ2-7	-	many	CASSFERSEQYF	TGTGCCAGCAGCTTCGAAAGGTCCGAGCAGTACTTC
TRBV11-2	TRBJ2-1	TRBD1	few	CASSSQGVSYNEQFF	TGTGCCAGCAGCTCGCAGGGGGTATCCTACAATGAGCAGTTCTTC
TRBV12-3/TRBV12-4	TRBJ2-2	-	few	CASSGTQVSGELFF	TGTGCCAGCAGCGGGACCCAGGTTTCCGGGGAGCTGTTTTTT
TRBV20-1	TRBJ2-3	TRBD2	few	CSARGEGRTQYF	TGCAGTGCTAGAGGGGAGGGGCGTACGCAGTATTTT
TRBV7-6	TRBJ1-1	-	-	CASRLSLNTEAFF	TGTGCCAGCAGACTGTCTCTGAACACTGAAGCTTTCTTT
TRBV7-8	TRBJ2-1	-	-	CASSLGSTSGYNEQFF	TGTGCCAGCAGCTTAGGGTCCACATCGGGATACAATGAGCAGTTCTTC
TRBV7-8	TRBJ2-5	-	-	CASSTRASRETQYF	TGTGCCAGCAGCACTAGGGCCAGTCGAGAGACCCAGTACTTC
TRBV4-1	TRBJ2-7	-	-	CASSQDHYSTYEQYF	TGCGCCAGCAGCCAAGATCATTACAGCACCTACGAGCAGTACTTC
TRBV5-1	TRBJ2-7	-	many	CASSGAGTYEQYF	TGCGCCAGCAGCGGGGCAGGGACCTACGAGCAGTACTTC
TRBV6-5	TRBJ2-7	TRBD2	-	CASSYEGSGSYEQYF	TGTGCCAGCAGTTACGAGGGTAGCGGGAGTTACGAGCAGTACTTC
TRBV12-3/TRBV12-4	TRBJ1-1	-	-	CASSRTGGEGEAFF	TGTGCCAGCAGCCGTACTGGGGGGGAGGGTGAAGCTTTCTTT
TRBV11-2	TRBJ2-7	TRBD2	-	CASSLSRGSGSYEQYF	TGTGCCAGCAGCTTATCTCGCGGTAGCGGGTCTTACGAGCAGTACTTC
TRBV9	TRBJ2-7	-	-	CASSVEGTASYEQYF	TGTGCCAGCAGCGTAGAAGGGACGGCATCCTACGAGCAGTACTTC
TRBV12-3/TRBV12-4	TRBJ2-2	TRBD1	few	CASSLAGTEDTGELFF	TGTGCCAGCAGTTTAGCCGGGACAGAGGACACCGGGGAGCTGTTTTTT
TRBV10-3	TRBJ2-7	TRBD1	-	CAISGTAYEQYF	TGTGCCATCAGCGGGACAGCCTACGAGCAGTACTTC
TRBV6-2/TRBV6-3	TRBJ2-1	TRBD2	-	CASSPLSGASYNEQFF	TGTGCCAGCAGCCCCCTCAGCGGGGCCTCGTACAATGAGCAGTTCTTC
TRBV7-9	TRBJ2-4	TRBD1	-	CASSSGQGNIQYF	TGTGCCAGCAGCTCGGGACAGGGGAACATTCAGTACTTC
TRBV20-1	TRBJ2-3	-	-	CSAPQGRGTDTQYF	TGCAGTGCTCCACAGGGGAGGGGAACAGATACGCAGTATTTT
TRBV27	TRBJ2-3	TRBD2	-	CASSLRTSGYTDTQYF	TGTGCCAGCAGTCTGCGGACTAGCGGTTACACAGATACGCAGTATTTT
TRBV12-3/TRBV12-4	TRBJ1-2	TRBD1	-	CASTLRGQGGGYTF	TGTGCCAGCACCCTAAGGGGGCAGGGTGGTGGCTACACCTTC
TRBV18	TRBJ2-5	-	-	CASSRWETQYF	TGTGCCAGCTCGCGCTGGGAGACCCAGTACTTC
TRBV7-2	TRBJ2-1	-	few	CASSLRDANNEQFF	TGTGCCAGCAGCCTTCGGGACGCTAACAATGAGCAGTTCTTC
TRBV5-1	TRBJ2-4	TRBD2	-	CASSPTTSGPPHF	TGCGCCAGCAGCCCTACGACTAGCGGGCCCCCACACTTC
TRBV9	TRBJ2-1	-	few	CASSDAGSNNEQFF	TGTGCCAGCAGCGATGCGGGATCAAACAATGAGCAGTTCTTC
TRBV6-1	TRBJ2-7	TRBD2	-	CASSPARLAGVYEQYF	TGTGCCAGCAGTCCTGCCCGGCTAGCGGGAGTGTACGAGCAGTACTTC
TRBV28	TRBJ2-7	-	many	CASSWGNGGEQYF	TGTGCCAGCAGCTGGGGAAATGGGGGCGAGCAGTACTTC
TRBV11-2	TRBJ2-5	-	few	CANRREFDVRSLRGQETQYF	TGTGCCAACCGTCGGGAATTTGACGTGAGGTCCCTTAGGGGCCAAGAGACCCAGTACTTC
TRBV3-1	TRBJ2-1	TRBD2	few	CASSHVGLADNEQFF	TGTGCCAGCAGCCACGTAGGACTAGCGGACAATGAGCAGTTCTTC
TRBV5-1	TRBJ1-1	-	few	CASTQGGALNTEAFF	TGCGCCAGCACCCAGGGAGGGGCCCTGAACACTGAAGCTTTCTTT
TRBV7-2	TRBJ2-1	TRBD2	-	CASSYSGRVRDEQFF	TGTGCCAGCAGCTATTCCGGGAGGGTAAGGGATGAGCAGTTCTTC
TRBV9	TRBJ1-1	-	-	CASSVGAGTNTEAFF	TGTGCCAGCAGCGTAGGGGCGGGAACGAACACTGAAGCTTTCTTT
TRBV7-2	TRBJ2-3	-	few	CASSLGLGGNTDTQYF	TGTGCCAGCAGCTTAGGGTTAGGGGGGAACACAGATACGCAGTATTTT
TRBV24-1	TRBJ2-3	-	few	CATSEPVPGADTQYF	TGTGCCACCAGTGAGCCCGTGCCAGGAGCCGATACGCAGTATTTT
TRBV5-4	TRBJ2-3	TRBD2	-	CASSLFPLAGGRRDTDTQYF	TGTGCCAGCAGCTTGTTCCCCCTAGCGGGAGGGCGGCGGGACACAGATACGCAGTATTTT
TRBV6-2/TRBV6-3	TRBJ2-1	TRBD2	many	CASSSAGGSYNEQFF	TGTGCCAGCAGTTCAGCGGGAGGCTCCTACAATGAGCAGTTCTTC
TRBV7-9	TRBJ2-1	TRBD2	-	CASSPGTSGRFDEQFF	TGTGCCAGCAGCCCTGGGACTAGCGGGAGATTCGATGAGCAGTTCTTC
TRBV28	TRBJ2-7	-	few	CASHRDQGAYEQYF	TGTGCCAGCCACCGGGACCAGGGAGCCTACGAGCAGTACTTC
TRBV30	TRBJ1-2	TRBD1	-	CAWSLGTGGYTF	TGTGCCTGGAGTCTCGGGACAGGGGGCTACACCTTC
TRBV5-6	TRBJ2-1	-	-	CASSFRTGHEQFF	TGTGCCAGCAGCTTTCGAACAGGACATGAGCAGTTCTTC
TRBV14	TRBJ2-7	-	-	CASSAPGTPRFYEQYF	TGTGCCAGCAGCGCCCCCGGGACCCCGAGATTCTACGAGCAGTACTTC
TRBV7-2	TRBJ1-4	-	-	CASSLWGGEEKLFF	TGTGCCAGCAGCTTATGGGGGGGCGAGGAAAAACTGTTTTTT